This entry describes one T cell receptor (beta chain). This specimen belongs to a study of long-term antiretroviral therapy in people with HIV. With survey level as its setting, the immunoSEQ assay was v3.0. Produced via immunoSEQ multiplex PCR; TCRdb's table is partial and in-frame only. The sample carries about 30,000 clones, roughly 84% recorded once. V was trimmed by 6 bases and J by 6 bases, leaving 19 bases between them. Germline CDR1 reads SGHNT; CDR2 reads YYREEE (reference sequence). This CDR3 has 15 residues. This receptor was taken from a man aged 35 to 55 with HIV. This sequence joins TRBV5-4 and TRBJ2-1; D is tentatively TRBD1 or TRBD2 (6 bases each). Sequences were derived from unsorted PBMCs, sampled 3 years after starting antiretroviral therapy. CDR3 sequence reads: CASTPGGGKLNEQFF. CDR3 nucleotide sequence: TGTGCCAGCACCCCCGGGGGCGGGAAACTCAATGAGCAGTTCTTC.